A single sample gave rise to the 28 T cell receptor beta chains below, sequenced in a study of T cell repertoires in cytomegalovirus infection (dated by TCRdb to the late 2010s). Sequencing took place on an Illumina HiSeq 1500. Clones were called with MiXCR by TCRdb after fastp trimmed the public reads at Q25, and only in-frame beta chains were retained. Every CDR3 protein is listed once, alongside the most common genes and DNA of its rows. In all, the sample holds about 830,000 distinct CDR3 sequences, and 32% of those were seen once. Jointly, the top ten make up around 12% of the sample. These receptors are not linked to any known antigen. Sample treatment or condition, as interpreted from the label and publication: in vitro stimulation with specific CMV peptide epitopes to enrich CMV-specific T cells. The sequencing used cultured CD8+ T cells from PBMCs, collected from culture after CMV antigen stimulation. The receptor source for this set is a human donor in good health (CMV status not recorded). Some clones in this sample may be carry-over from other donors' samples.

The chain links TRBV29-1 to TRBJ2-2; D is possibly TRBD2 (5 bases). Germline V gene data show CDR1 as SQVTM and CDR2 as ANQGSEA. The CDR3 has 13 amino acids. V was clipped by 4 bases and J by 4 bases, with 10 bases between them. CDR3 sequence reads: CSVVGGLTGELFF. CDR3 nucleotides: TGCAGCGTTGTTGGAGGTCTCACCGGGGAGCTGTTTTTT.

A few counts support this clonotype. This chain connects TRBV5-4 to TRBJ1-5; a weak D match, TRBD1 (5 bases). Trimming pared 0 bases from V and 0 bases from J, leaving 7 bases between. CDR3 size: 15 residues. CDR1 and CDR2 (germline): SGHNT, YYREEE (reference sequence). The CDR3 region has the DNA TGTGCCAGCAGCTTGGGAGGGGATAGCAATCAGCCCCAGCATTTT. Amino acid sequence: CASSLGGDSNQPQHF.

This clonotype was seen ten or more times. This chain uses TRBV7-6 with TRBJ1-2; a possible D gene is TRBD1 (6 bases). The CDR3 consists of 17 residues. V lost 1 base and J 8 bases, leaving 23 bases between the germline ends. CDR1 and CDR2 (germline): SGHVS, FNYEAQ. CDR3 region: CASSLGTAGRRGRGYTF. CDR3 DNA: TGTGCCAGCAGCTTAGGGACAGCAGGGCGCCGGGGGAGAGGCTACACCTTC.

This clonotype was detected only a few times. The rearrangement uses TRBV4-1 and TRBJ2-1; D not resolved. Deletions cut 0 bases from V and 6 bases from J, with 15 bases between. Germline V gene data show CDR1 as MGHRA and CDR2 as YSYEKL. This CDR3 has 16 amino acids. CDR3 sequence (DNA): TGCGCCAGCAGCCAAGAAACTAACTCCTGGGTCAATGAGCAGTTCTTC. This translates into CASSQETNSWVNEQFF.

This clonotype was observed a handful of times. The V gene is TRBV4-2, the J gene TRBJ1-6; tentative D call: TRBD1 (5 bases). The length of the CDR3 is 15 residues. In germline, CDR1 is LGHNA, CDR2 YNFKEQ. The V end lost 1 base, the J end lost 7 bases, and 11 bases lay between the germline ends. This CDR3 reads CASSQVNGQNSPLHF. DNA for the CDR3: TGTGCCAGCAGCCAAGTGAACGGACAAAATTCACCCCTCCACTTT.

The chain joins TRBV6-1 to TRBJ1-1, with D tentatively TRBD1 (5 bases). The germline V and J ends were trimmed by 6 bases and 4 bases, with 15 bases remaining between them. This CDR3 comprises 14 residues. Germline CDR1 reads MNHNS; CDR2 reads SASEGT. The chain's CDR3 is CASSLFQGGTEAFF. CDR3 in DNA: TGTGCCAGCAGCCTCTTCCAGGGTGGCACTGAAGCTTTCTTT.

This rearrangement joins TRBV3-1 to TRBJ2-2; D may be TRBD1 or TRBD2 (5 bases each). Germline CDR1 reads LGHDT; CDR2 reads YNNKEL (reference sequence). With 4 bases removed from V and 2 bases from J, the gap between germline ends came to 14 bases. The CDR3 covers 16 residues. CDR3 loop: CASSPRDQANTGELFF. The DNA of the CDR3 is TGTGCCAGCAGCCCCCGGGACCAGGCAAACACCGGGGAGCTGTTTTTT.

The chain couples TRBV12-5 to TRBJ2-1, with a weak D call TRBD1 (5 bases). Germline V CDR1 and CDR2: LGHNT, FRNRAP. The CDR3 sequence is 19 residues long. Between the trimmed V and J ends, which lost 5 bases and 0 bases, there was a span of 23 bases. The CDR3 sequence: CASGGNPTELSPSYNEQFF. As DNA, the CDR3 is TGTGCTAGTGGTGGAAACCCGACAGAACTTTCCCCCTCCTACAATGAGCAGTTCTTC. Full variable domain (missing parts from reference TRBV12-5 and TRBJ2-1): DARVTQTPRHKVTEMGQEVTMRCQPILGHNTVFWYRQTMMQGLELLAYFRNRAPLDDSGMPKDRFSAEMPDATLATLKIQPSEPRDSAVYFCASGGNPTELSPSYNEQFFGPGTRLTVL.

This clonotype was counted many times. This chain joins TRBV7-9 and TRBJ2-4; 7 bases agree with TRBD1. This CDR3 is built from 17 residues. After removal of 5 bases from V and 0 bases from J, the junction contained 10 bases not matched to a gene. Germline loops: CDR1 SEHNR, CDR2 FQNEAQ (reference sequence). The CDR3 reads CASSNPDRVEAKNIQYF. The CDR3 DNA is TGTGCCAGCAGCAATCCTGACAGGGTAGAAGCCAAAAACATTCAGTACTTC.

This clonotype was observed a handful of times. The chain links TRBV6-6 to TRBJ2-7; D is ambiguous. V was shortened by 0 bases and J by 7 bases, with 7 bases between the two germline ends. Germline CDR1 and CDR2: MNHNY and SVGAGI (reference sequence). The CDR3 runs 12 residues. The DNA for the CDR3 is TGTGCCAGCAGTTACTCGAAAAGGGAGCAGTACTTC. Translation: CASSYSKREQYF.

The V and J genes are TRBV20-1 and TRBJ1-1, with no clear D. This CDR3 has 12 residues. The germline gives CDR1 DFQATT, CDR2 SNEGSKA (reference sequence). The V end lost 5 bases, the J end lost 9 bases, and 16 bases lay between the germline ends. The CDR3 bases are TGCAGTGCTCCGGGGAAACAGAGAAAAGCTTTCTTT. Translated, it gives CSAPGKQRKAFF.

The CDR3 coding sequence is TGTGCCAGCAGCCCCGGGACACTATCCGGGGAGCAGTACTTC. It codes for CASSPGTLSGEQYF. J is TRBJ2-7 and V is TRBV6-1; D is possibly TRBD1 (6 bases). V shed 6 bases and J shed 7 bases, with 19 bases lying between them. The CDR3 is 14 amino acids. CDR1 is MNHNS and CDR2 is SASEGT in the germline V gene.

This clonotype was observed a few times. The chain joins TRBV12-3 or TRBV12-4 to TRBJ1-3; the D gene is possibly TRBD1 (6 bases). The V end lost 1 base, the J end lost 3 bases, and 10 bases lay between the germline ends. The CDR3 loop spans 15 amino acids. The CDR3 protein is CASSLDGQIGNTIYF. CDR3 nucleotide sequence: TGTGCCAGCAGTTTAGACGGACAGATTGGAAACACCATATATTTT.

This clonotype was detected only once. The chain links TRBV6-5 to TRBJ2-3, with D hard to call. Per germline, CDR1 MNHEY and CDR2 SVGAGI. The CDR3 length is 13 residues. Trimming removed 6 bases from V and 4 bases from J, with 11 bases in between. The CDR3 loop reads CASSPYPPDTQYF. The DNA for the CDR3 is TGTGCCAGCAGCCCGTACCCACCAGATACGCAGTATTTT.

The chain joins TRBV6-2 or TRBV6-3 to TRBJ1-2; D unresolved. CDR1 MNHEY and CDR2 SVGEGT come from the germline V gene. Trimming took off 6 bases at V and 3 bases at J, with 17 bases between the two ends. The CDR3 spans 15 residues. DNA for the CDR3: TGTGCCAGCAGAACCAGCCCGACGCGAGACTATGGCTACACCTTC. Residues: CASRTSPTRDYGYTF.

The chain has TRBV6-1 and TRBJ1-1; 8 bases are a match to TRBD1. V gave up 6 bases and J gave up 4 bases; unmatched junction bases: 7. This CDR3 is 14 amino acids long. The germline V gene encodes CDR1 MNHNS and CDR2 SASEGT. DNA of the CDR3: TGTGCCAGCAGGGATACAGGGGGGCTCACTGAAGCTTTCTTT. Its translation: CASRDTGGLTEAFF.

This chain joins TRBV7-8 and TRBJ1-2; the D is unclear. The V end lost 4 bases, the J end lost 6 bases, and 12 bases lay between the germline ends. Germline V gene data show CDR1 as SGHVS and CDR2 as FQNEAQ. This CDR3 is built from 13 residues. This CDR3 reads CASSSNPGDGYTF. CDR3 nucleotides: TGTGCCAGCAGCTCGAACCCGGGCGATGGCTACACCTTC.

The chain couples TRBV3-1 to TRBJ2-1; 8 bases map to TRBD2. Germline CDR1 reads LGHDT; CDR2 reads YNNKEL (reference sequence). J was trimmed by 10 bases and V by 0 bases; bases with no gene match: 14. The CDR3 sequence is 17 residues long. The CDR3 DNA reads as TGTGCCAGCAGCCAAGAGAGGCACGCGGGGGGCCGGGGGGAGCAGTTCTTC. It is translated as CASSQERHAGGRGEQFF.

The table lists this clonotype with many counts. This chain links TRBV7-2 with TRBJ2-1; 7 bases are a match to TRBD2. The CDR3 runs to 13 residues. Germline V gene lookup returns CDR1 SGHTA and CDR2 FQGNSA. Trimming took 1 base from V and 10 from J; bases not matched to a gene: 4. This chain's CDR3 is CASSLDGGREQFF. CDR3 coding DNA: TGTGCCAGCAGCTTAGACGGGGGGAGAGAGCAGTTCTTC.

This clonotype appeared once. CDR3: CASRPWTRRSRDTQYF. The DNA of the CDR3 is TGTGCCAGCAGACCCTGGACTAGAAGGTCGCGAGATACGCAGTATTTT. The chain couples TRBV6-4 to TRBJ2-3, with 7 bases fitting TRBD2. The CDR3 is 16 amino acids. Germline V CDR1 and CDR2: MRHNA, SNTAGT. Trimming took 6 bases from V and 5 from J; bases not matched to a gene: 14.

The V call is TRBV2, the J call TRBJ2-1; the match to TRBD2 covers 8 bases. V lost 8 bases, J lost 0 bases, and 6 bases stayed unmatched. The CDR3 totals 15 residues. Germline CDR1 reads SNHLY; CDR2 reads FYNNEI. The CDR3 loop reads CASPLAGSSYNEQFF. The CDR3 coding sequence is TGTGCCAGCCCATTAGCGGGGAGCTCCTACAATGAGCAGTTCTTC.

This clonotype was seen once. Here the CDR3 DNA reads TGCGCCAGCAGGACTAGCGGGGGGGCAATCTACAATGAGCAGTTCTTC. The encoded protein is CASRTSGGAIYNEQFF. This chain uses TRBV5-1 with TRBJ2-1, with TRBD2 matching 14 bases. Germline assignment: CDR1 SGHRS and CDR2 YFSETQ. The CDR3 loop spans 16 amino acids. V gave up 5 bases and J gave up 3 bases; unmatched junction bases: 4. The full variable domain, with the rest looked up from reference TRBV5-1 and TRBJ2-1, is KAGVTQTPRYLIKTRGQQVTLSCSPISGHRSVSWYQQTPGQGLQFLFEYFSETQRNKGNFPGRFSGRQFSNSRSEMNVSTLELGDSALYLCASRTSGGAIYNEQFFGPGTRLTVL.

J is TRBJ2-7 and V is TRBV27, with D perhaps matching TRBD1 (6 bases). V dropped 1 base and J dropped 4 bases, with 14 bases sitting between them. The CDR3 has 15 residues. Germline CDR1 is MNHEY and CDR2 is SMNVEV (reference sequence). In DNA, the CDR3 is TGTGCCAGCAGTTTATTGGTTACAGGGCAGTACGAGCAGTACTTC. This gives the protein CASSLLVTGQYEQYF.

This chain joins TRBV6-2 or TRBV6-3 and TRBJ2-5; perhaps TRBD2 as D (5 bases). V lost 7 bases and J lost 5, with 20 bases in between. Germline values: CDR1 MNHEY, CDR2 SVGEGT. This CDR3 spans 15 amino acids. The CDR3 sequence is CASKKEGKGLETQYF. The CDR3 DNA reads as TGTGCCAGCAAGAAAGAGGGAAAAGGTCTGGAGACCCAGTACTTC.

This clonotype was counted a few times. The CDR3 nucleotides are TGTGCCAGTAGTGTTCAGGGACGGATGAACACTGAAGCTTTCTTT. Translated, it gives CASSVQGRMNTEAFF. The chain recombines TRBV19 with TRBJ1-1; perhaps TRBD1 as D (5 bases). The ends were cut back, 5 bases at V and 0 bases at J, with 13 bases in the middle. Germline assignment: CDR1 LNHDA and CDR2 SQIVND (reference sequence). The CDR3 totals 15 residues. Using reference TRBV19 and TRBJ1-1 for the parts outside the CDR3, the full variable domain is DGGITQSPKYLFRKEGQNVTLSCEQNLNHDAMYWYRQDPGQGLRLIYYSQIVNDFQKGDIAEGYSVSREKKESFPLTVTSAQKNPTAFYLCASSVQGRMNTEAFFGQGTRLTVV.

There are a few counts of this clonotype. The chain joins TRBV27 to TRBJ1-5; D call uncertain. CDR3 length: 14 amino acids. CDR1 and CDR2 (germline): MNHEY, SMNVEV (reference sequence). Trimming removed 0 bases from V and 5 bases from J, with 8 bases in between. The chain's CDR3 is CASSLSGNHQPQHF. CDR3 in DNA: TGTGCCAGCAGTTTATCGGGGAACCATCAGCCCCAGCATTTT.

The V call is TRBV10-3, the J call TRBJ2-3; the D is unclear. This CDR3 is 17 amino acids long. V was trimmed by 6 bases and J by 1 base, leaving 20 bases between them. Germline CDR1 is ENHRY and CDR2 is SYGVKD. CDR3 protein: CAIRVSLQSWGTDTQYF. The CDR3 region has the DNA TGTGCCATCAGGGTGTCGTTGCAGTCCTGGGGCACAGATACGCAGTATTTT.

In this sample, this clonotype turned up a few times. V gene TRBV6-6 combines with J gene TRBJ1-5; no clear D gene. Germline values: CDR1 MNHNY, CDR2 SVGAGI (reference sequence). With 2 bases removed from V and 5 bases from J, the gap between germline ends came to 19 bases. CDR3 length equals 17 residues. This CDR3 reads CASSYPITRTGDQPQHF. For the CDR3, the DNA is TGTGCCAGCAGTTACCCGATCACCCGGACGGGTGATCAGCCCCAGCATTTT.